This T cell receptor (beta chain) stems from a study of shared clonotypes between healthy human individuals. Study details: The study used three CD4 naive, three CD4 memory, two CD8 naive and one CD8 memory plate per donor.

All donors qualified as healthy HIV-negative adults and had experienced no recent acute infections or vaccinations. Donors were Caucasian adults residing in Nashville, Tennessee, USA. Generated by immunoSEQ multiplex PCR, the TCRdb table keeps only in-frame clones and is missing some. The sample carries roughly 1.5 million clones, about 98% recorded once. This CDR3 contains 13 residues. Germline V gene sequence: CDR1 SGHNT, CDR2 YYREEE (reference sequence). The ends were cut back, 6 bases at V and 5 bases at J, with 11 bases in the middle. The TCR was taken from a young man in good health. The sequenced sample consisted of naive CD4+ T cells sorted from blood. Subset meaning: CD45RA+ positively selected. The V and J genes are TRBV5-4 and TRBJ2-2, with D hard to call. CDR3 DNA: TGTGCCAGCACTCTCCTAAAGACCGGGGAGCTGTTTTTT. Amino acids: CASTLLKTGELFF.